This T cell receptor beta chain was sequenced during a study of early T cells in non-severe SARS-CoV-2 infection. Researchers attached unique molecular identifiers to individual cDNA molecules. MiXCR, applied by TCRdb to the 5' RACE reads, yields one record per CDR3 protein. The sample has 20,000 to 30,000 distinct CDR3 sequences, roughly 5.3% seen once; the top ten hold approximately 4%. This clonotype was observed many times. Germline trimming cut 5 bases from V and 0 bases from J; bases unmatched to any gene: 2. CDR1 is LGHDT and CDR2 is YNNKEL in the germline V gene (reference sequence). This CDR3 has 15 residues.

This clonotype was obtained from an adult who was a healthcare worker with PCR-confirmed SARS-CoV-2 infection or an uninfected control (not recorded which). Sequencing was performed on whole blood. This chain links TRBV3-1 with TRBJ2-1; 9 bases are a match to TRBD2. The CDR3 coding sequence is TGTGCCAGCAGCTCTAGCGGGACCTCCTACAATGAGCAGTTCTTC. This encodes CASSSSGTSYNEQFF.